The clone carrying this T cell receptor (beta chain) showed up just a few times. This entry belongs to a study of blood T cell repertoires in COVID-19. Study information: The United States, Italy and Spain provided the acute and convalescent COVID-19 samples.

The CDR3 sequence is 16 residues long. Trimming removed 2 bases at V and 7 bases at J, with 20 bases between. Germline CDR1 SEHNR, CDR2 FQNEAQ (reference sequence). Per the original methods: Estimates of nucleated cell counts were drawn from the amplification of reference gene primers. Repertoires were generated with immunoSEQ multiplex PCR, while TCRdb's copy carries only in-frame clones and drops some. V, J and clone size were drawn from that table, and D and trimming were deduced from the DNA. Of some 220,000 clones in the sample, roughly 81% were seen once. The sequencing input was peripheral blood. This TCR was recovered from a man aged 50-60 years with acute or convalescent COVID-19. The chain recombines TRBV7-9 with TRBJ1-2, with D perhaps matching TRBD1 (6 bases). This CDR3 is CASSLRQGPLMGGYTF. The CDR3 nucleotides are TGTGCCAGCAGCTTAAGGCAGGGGCCTCTTATGGGTGGCTACACCTTC.